Listed below are T cell receptor beta chains from one sample, sequenced in a study of blood T cell repertoires in COVID-19. Assay: immunoSEQ multiplex PCR; the TCRdb copy retains only in-frame clones and omits some. The repertoire holds 150,000 to 200,000 clones, with roughly 90% as singletons. Sequenced: peripheral blood. These receptors were taken from a young man with acute or convalescent COVID-19. The conserved cysteine and the conserved F or W are not part of the CDR3 here. Expanded clones are given a class, and other clones once, few, many or no size at all.

clone_size,v_call,j_call,cdr3_aa
-,TRBV18,TRBJ1-4,ASSPGTGRKLF
-,TRBV19,TRBJ1-1,ASRTGINTEAF
-,TRBV12-3/TRBV12-4,TRBJ1-2,ASSQRQGYGYT
-,TRBV5-4,TRBJ1-3,ASSLQGDSGNTIY
few,TRBV14,TRBJ1-1,ASSQAVPSTEAF
-,TRBV6-6,TRBJ1-1,ASRSPRRNTEAF
-,TRBV27,TRBJ2-1,ASSALGLVEDNEQF
-,TRBV14,TRBJ2-4,ASSQGVGKAKNIQY
-,TRBV2,TRBJ1-1,ASSSDRGAEAF
-,TRBV2,TRBJ1-1,ASSELTGGMNTEAF
-,TRBV4-1,TRBJ1-4,ASSQGGGFGEKLF
-,TRBV27,TRBJ1-6,ASSLVIGQQTNSPLH
-,TRBV5-1,TRBJ1-1,ASSLQGAGNTEAF
-,TRBV10-3,TRBJ1-1,AVRQYTEAF
-,TRBV7-9,TRBJ1-1,ASSLAQGQHTEAF
-,TRBV24-1,TRBJ2-3,ATRGRGSTDTQY
-,TRBV30,TRBJ2-1,AWTNREEGWNEQF
-,TRBV24-1,TRBJ1-2,ATSDAGDYGYT
-,TRBV6-4,TRBJ2-3,ASSGKGDGTDTQY
few,TRBV9,TRBJ2-7,ASSVGGQDYEQY
-,TRBV10-1,TRBJ1-6,ASSESRGNSPLH
-,TRBV19,TRBJ1-1,ASSYGQTNTEAF
-,TRBV21-1,TRBJ1-1,ASSKPRVNTEAF
-,TRBV3-1/TRBV3-2,TRBJ1-1,ASSQAGKEADTEAF
few,TRBV5-1,TRBJ2-7,ASSLGLAGAEQY
-,TRBV2,TRBJ1-4,ASSEYRVEEKLF
-,TRBV27,TRBJ2-3,ASSFRGNSDTQY
once,TRBV2,TRBJ1-1,ASSFDRVGPEAF
-,TRBV30,TRBJ2-5,AWSPEPGTEGWETQY
-,TRBV5-4,TRBJ2-7,ASSRSSAGAYEQY
-,TRBV5-4,TRBJ2-5,ASSLVSGGLYQETQY
-,TRBV19,TRBJ1-1,ASSRDRGLLNTEAF
-,TRBV5-6,TRBJ1-1,ASSLVLGGQNTEAF
-,TRBV4-1,TRBJ2-1,ASSPTGRNEQF
-,TRBV27,TRBJ2-1,ASSPIDRATYNEQF
-,TRBV7-9,TRBJ1-1,ASTLTDRPEEAF
-,TRBV20-1,TRBJ1-2,SASVGGRVYGYT
-,TRBV5-5,TRBJ2-5,ASSLAMETQY
-,TRBV6-5,TRBJ2-7,ASSYQGDEQY
few,TRBV28,TRBJ1-5,ASRPTGGGQPQH
-,TRBV18,TRBJ1-1,ASSQTGMNTEAF
-,TRBV21-1,TRBJ2-7,ASRAERREQY
-,TRBV2,TRBJ2-7,ASTGGAGGGYEQY
-,TRBV19,TRBJ1-4,ASRTGGAEEKLF
-,TRBV11-2,TRBJ1-4,ASSLEAGIFEKLF
few,TRBV2,TRBJ1-2,ASKDDRGPGGYT
-,TRBV4-1,TRBJ2-5,ASSQDEDYQETQY
-,TRBV19,TRBJ1-1,ASIPPDRGTLMNTEAF
-,TRBV25-1,TRBJ2-5,ASSFPGLETQY
-,TRBV6-5,TRBJ1-1,ASSYSTGVGNTEAF
-,TRBV30,TRBJ2-5,AWSGAREETQY
-,TRBV10-3,TRBJ1-6,AISLNPNSPLH
-,TRBV18,TRBJ2-2,ASSTTGELF
-,TRBV10-2,TRBJ1-2,ASSDRRGGIEGYT
-,TRBV19,TRBJ2-1,ASSMGRTSGSGEQF
-,TRBV12-5,TRBJ2-3,ASGFVIAGGEFSTDTQY
few,TRBV20-1,TRBJ1-2,SASSPEAGIYGYT
-,TRBV7-6,TRBJ2-5,ASSLEEGFQETQY
-,TRBV5-1,TRBJ1-1,ASSFGQAGMSEGEAF
-,TRBV29-1,TRBJ2-3,SVGQDSRKDTQY